Below are 9 T cell receptor beta chains sequenced from a single sample in a study of identical twins. Each CDR3 protein gets one entry after TCRdb re-called the 5' RACE reads with MiXCR. The sample records approximately 300,000 distinct CDR3 sequences, roughly 9% being singletons. These records were also assigned to another study, of yellow fever vaccine responses in identical twins.

Sequenced sample: CD8+ T cells sorted from blood. The receptors were gathered from a woman aged 18 to 35 in good health.

This chain links TRBV7-9 with TRBJ1-1, with D perhaps TRBD1 (5 bases). The CDR3 runs to 16 residues. Trimming cost V 2 bases and J 5 bases, with 18 bases left between them. Germline CDR1 is SEHNR and CDR2 is FQNEAQ (reference sequence). Written as DNA, the CDR3 is TGTGCCAGCAGCTTATCGGGGGGACGGATATTAACTGAAGCTTTCTTT. Protein sequence: CASSLSGGRILTEAFF.

The chain uses TRBV20-1 and TRBJ2-5; 13 bases are shared with TRBD2. The CDR3 has 18 amino acids. From germline, CDR1 is DFQATT and CDR2 SNEGSKA (reference sequence). Germline trimming cut 0 bases from V and 5 bases from J; bases unmatched to any gene: 12. Here the CDR3 reads CSARDQGLAGVVGETQYF. In DNA, the CDR3 is TGCAGTGCTAGAGATCAAGGACTAGCGGGAGTGGTGGGGGAGACCCAGTACTTC.

This clonotype was picked up many times. The chain combines TRBV7-2 with TRBJ2-7; 10 bases are a match to TRBD2. The germline CDR1 and CDR2 sequences are SGHTA and FQGNSA. Trimming took 4 bases from V and 0 from J; bases not matched to a gene: 3. This CDR3 is 15 amino acids long. The CDR3 coding sequence is TGTGCCAGCAGCTCCTCTAGCGGGAGCTCCTACGAGCAGTACTTC. It codes for CASSSSSGSSYEQYF. Using reference TRBV7-2 and TRBJ2-7 for the parts outside the CDR3, the full variable domain is GAGVSQSPSNKVTEKGKDVELRCDPISGHTALYWYRQSLGQGLEFLIYFQGNSAPDKSGLPSDRFSAERTGGSVSTLTIQRTQQEDSAVYLCASSSSSGSSYEQYFGPGTRLTVT.

In this sample, this clonotype turned up a few times. The chain links TRBV7-9 to TRBJ1-1; D gene unclear. The germline V gene has CDR1 SEHNR and CDR2 FQNEAQ (reference sequence). The V and J ends lost 1 base and 4 bases respectively, with 10 bases between them. This CDR3 comprises 14 residues. CDR3 bases: TGTGCCAGCAGCTTAGTGGGAGAGGCCACTGAAGCTTTCTTT. Encoded protein: CASSLVGEATEAFF.

The table lists this clonotype with a few counts. The rearrangement links TRBV7-2 to TRBJ2-5; no reliable D call. V was pared by 2 bases and J by 1 base, with 11 bases between. The CDR3 totals 15 residues. Germline V lookup: CDR1 SGHTA, CDR2 FQGNSA. As DNA, the CDR3 is TGTGCCAGCAGCTTATTTTCCGGATCCCAAGAGACCCAGTACTTC. This encodes CASSLFSGSQETQYF.

This clonotype was detected only a few times. The chain joins TRBV29-1 to TRBJ2-1; 7 bases align to TRBD2. The junction had 20 bases not matched to a gene; V was cut back by 7 bases and J by 8 bases. Germline values: CDR1 SQVTM, CDR2 ANQGSEA. CDR3 length: 16 residues. This chain's CDR3 is CSASGGERDSVYEQFF. CDR3 DNA sequence: TGCAGCGCTTCCGGAGGGGAGCGGGATTCAGTTTATGAGCAGTTCTTC.

This clonotype has more than one count but fewer than ten. The chain is built from TRBV10-1 and TRBJ2-3; 7 positions agree with TRBD1. This CDR3 is 15 amino acids long. CDR1 is WNHNN, CDR2 SYGVQD, per germline (reference sequence). J gave up 2 bases and V 3 bases, and 5 bases lay outside the gene matches. The CDR3 loop reads CASSDPGQNTDTQYF. The CDR3 DNA is TGCGCCAGCAGTGACCCGGGACAGAACACAGATACGCAGTATTTT.

There are a few counts of this clonotype. The conserved phenylalanine or tryptophan is not found at the CDR3 terminus, so this likely reflects a read error. The chain joins TRBV3-1 to TRBJ1-4; TRBD1 aligns across 8 bases. CDR3 length: 15 residues. The V gene end was trimmed by 2 bases and the J gene end by 8 bases; junction bases not matched to a gene: 7. Looked up from germline, CDR1 is LGHDT and CDR2 is YNNKEL (reference sequence). The CDR3: CASSQLPGGAEKLFC. The CDR3 DNA reads TGTGCCAGCAGCCAACTGCCAGGGGGCGCGGAAAAACTGTTTTGT.

This clonotype was seen at least ten times. V gene TRBV20-1 combines with J gene TRBJ2-1, with TRBD1 identical over 10 bases. The germline V gene has CDR1 DFQATT and CDR2 SNEGSKA (reference sequence). This CDR3 spans 17 amino acids. The trim removed 6 bases at V and 4 bases at J, leaving 15 bases unmatched. The DNA for the CDR3 is TGCAGTGCCCAGACAGGGGGCTGGGCCCACTTGTACAATGAGCAGTTCTTC. Encoded protein: CSAQTGGWAHLYNEQFF.